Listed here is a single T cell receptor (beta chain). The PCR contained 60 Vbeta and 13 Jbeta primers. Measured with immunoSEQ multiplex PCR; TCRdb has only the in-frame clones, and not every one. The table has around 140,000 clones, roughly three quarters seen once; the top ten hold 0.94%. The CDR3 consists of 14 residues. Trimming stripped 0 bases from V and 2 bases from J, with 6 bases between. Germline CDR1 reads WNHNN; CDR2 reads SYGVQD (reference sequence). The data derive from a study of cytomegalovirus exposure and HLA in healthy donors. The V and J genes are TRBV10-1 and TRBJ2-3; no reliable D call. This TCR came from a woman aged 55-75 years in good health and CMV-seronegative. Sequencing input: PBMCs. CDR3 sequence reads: CASSESQVTDTQYF. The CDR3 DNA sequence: TGCGCCAGCAGTGAGTCTCAGGTCACAGATACGCAGTATTTT.